What follows are 9 T cell receptor beta chains derived from one specimen sequenced in a study of monozygotic twins with inflammatory bowel disease. Reanalyzing the 5' RACE reads, TCRdb keeps one entry per CDR3 protein, without DNA. Here the sample table reports more than 120,000 distinct CDR3 sequences. Sequenced: blood. Receptors were obtained from a human donor with ulcerative colitis or Crohn's disease, or a healthy co-twin of an affected twin (not recorded which).

V is TRBV7-2 and J is TRBJ1-1; TCRdb indicates TRBD1, and absent DNA this call remains unverified. The CDR3 extends over 16 amino acids. Per the germline V gene, CDR1 is SGHTA and CDR2 is FQGNSA. The CDR3 reads CASSFPRQGFDTEAFF.

The chain is built from TRBV7-9 and TRBJ1-2; there is no DNA to check the TCRdb D call of TRBD1. Germline CDR1 and CDR2: SEHNR and FQNEAQ (reference sequence). The CDR3 consists of 16 residues. Here the CDR3 reads CASSSTFRVGGYGYTF.

V gene TRBV7-9 combines with J gene TRBJ1-2; the TRBD1 assignment by TCRdb is unverifiable without DNA. Germline V gene lookup returns CDR1 SEHNR and CDR2 FQNEAQ (reference sequence). The CDR3 is 13 amino acids. The CDR3 loop reads CASSFDRVGGYTF.

CDR3 protein: CATSQGASEKLFF. The chain couples TRBV25-1 to TRBJ1-4; as DNA is missing, the TRBD1 call by TCRdb cannot be tested. The CDR3 loop spans 13 amino acids. Germline loops: CDR1 MGHDK, CDR2 SYGVNS.

The rearrangement joins TRBV7-8 to TRBJ2-5; TCRdb reports TRBD2, a call that lacks DNA to check it against. This CDR3 spans 14 amino acids. CDR1 is SGHVS and CDR2 is FQNEAQ in the germline V gene. This chain's CDR3 is CASSLAGLAETQYF.

The gene calls are TRBV28 and TRBJ2-7; as DNA is missing, the TRBD1 call by TCRdb cannot be tested. This CDR3 is 13 amino acids long. The V gene's germline CDR1 is MDHEN and CDR2 SYDVKM. Here the CDR3 reads CASTIPGTYEQYF.

The CDR3 is CASTWGREAFF. This chain links TRBV25-1 with TRBJ1-1; the TRBD1 assignment by TCRdb is unverifiable without DNA. The germline V gene encodes CDR1 MGHDK and CDR2 SYGVNS. The CDR3 consists of 11 residues.

This rearrangement joins TRBV4-3 to TRBJ1-2; without DNA, the TCRdb call of TRBD1 cannot be checked. This CDR3 has 15 residues. Looked up from germline, CDR1 is LGHNA and CDR2 is YSLEER. The CDR3 loop is CASRGQGATFYGYTF.

The rearrangement joins TRBV11-1 to TRBJ2-1; there is no DNA to check the TCRdb D call of TRBD1. This CDR3 spans 15 amino acids. Germline values: CDR1 SGHAT, CDR2 FQDESV (reference sequence). Here the CDR3 reads CASSLTRGTGNEQFF.